Listed below are T cell receptor beta chains from one sample, sequenced in a study of T cells in Graves' hyperthyroidism and ophthalmopathy. TCRdb reprocessed the multiplex PCR reads with MiXCR, giving one entry per CDR3 protein. Of about 250,000 distinct CDR3 sequences listed, more than 20% were seen once; the top ten hold 30% to 40%. The specimen was blood. These receptors came from a woman between 35 and 50 years old with Graves' ophthalmopathy. CDR3s include the opening cysteine and the closing phenylalanine or tryptophan. The order of the fields is D gene, V gene, clone size, J gene, CDR3 protein, CDR3 DNA. A D gene is named only where the DNA matches it firmly. Not all rows give a size; the values are once, few, many and, for expanded clones, a class.

D gene: TRBD1; V gene: TRBV9; clone size: -; J gene: TRBJ1-2; CDR3 protein: CASSEGTGGNGYTF; CDR3 DNA: TGTGCCAGCAGTGAAGGGACAGGGGGAAATGGCTACACCTTC
D gene: -; V gene: TRBV19; clone size: -; J gene: TRBJ2-2; CDR3 protein: CASSIEPSGHLFTGELFF; CDR3 DNA: TGTGCCAGTAGTATAGAACCCTCGGGACACTTATTCACCGGGGAGCTGTTTTTT
D gene: -; V gene: TRBV6-2/TRBV6-3; clone size: -; J gene: TRBJ2-5; CDR3 protein: CASRTGAAVRMSETQYF; CDR3 DNA: TGTGCCAGCAGGACCGGAGCGGCCGTTAGGATGTCAGAGACCCAGTACTTC
D gene: -; V gene: TRBV7-8; clone size: once; J gene: TRBJ1-5; CDR3 protein: CASSAGAGKANQLQHF; CDR3 DNA: TGTGCCAGCAGCGCCGGCGCAGGGAAGGCTAATCAGCTCCAGCATTTT
D gene: -; V gene: TRBV30; clone size: many; J gene: TRBJ1-5; CDR3 protein: CAWSGGQRQPQHF; CDR3 DNA: TGTGCCTGGAGTGGGGGCCAGAGGCAGCCCCAGCATTTT
D gene: -; V gene: TRBV27; clone size: -; J gene: TRBJ2-7; CDR3 protein: CASSLSIGNYEQYF; CDR3 DNA: TGTGCCAGCAGTTTATCGATCGGGAACTACGAGCAGTACTTC
D gene: -; V gene: TRBV2; clone size: many; J gene: TRBJ1-2; CDR3 protein: CASSEAHIGSLYGYTF; CDR3 DNA: TGTGCCAGCAGTGAAGCCCACATAGGATCACTCTATGGCTACACCTTC
D gene: -; V gene: TRBV6-1; clone size: once; J gene: TRBJ1-3; CDR3 protein: CASSSPVASGNTIYF; CDR3 DNA: TGTGCCAGCAGCTCCCCTGTTGCCTCTGGAAACACCATATATTTT
D gene: -; V gene: TRBV6-2/TRBV6-3; clone size: many; J gene: TRBJ2-6; CDR3 protein: CASIPVGPGANVLTF; CDR3 DNA: TGTGCCAGTATCCCGGTAGGGCCCGGGGCCAACGTCCTGACTTTC
D gene: -; V gene: TRBV7-2; clone size: many; J gene: TRBJ2-4; CDR3 protein: CASSRSGAWGNIQYF; CDR3 DNA: TGTGCCAGCAGCAGGTCCGGGGCCTGGGGGAACATTCAGTACTTC
D gene: -; V gene: TRBV10-2; clone size: many; J gene: TRBJ1-1; CDR3 protein: CASSESTGGTEAFF; CDR3 DNA: TGCGCCAGCAGTGAGTCGACCGGGGGCACTGAAGCTTTCTTT
D gene: -; V gene: TRBV2; clone size: many; J gene: TRBJ1-3; CDR3 protein: CASRDGGSSGNTIYF; CDR3 DNA: TGTGCCAGCAGGGACGGAGGTTCCTCTGGAAACACCATATATTTT
D gene: -; V gene: TRBV6-1; clone size: -; J gene: TRBJ2-4; CDR3 protein: CASISSGQSNIQYF; CDR3 DNA: TGTGCCAGCATCTCCTCAGGACAGTCTAACATTCAGTACTTC